This T cell receptor beta chain was recovered during a study of blood T cells in healthy people across ages. General observations from the study: Higher diversity and more naive CD4+ cells were features of long-lived donors, compared to aged donors. PBMC samples, being unsorted, prevented any conclusive comparison of naive and antigen-experienced cells.

This clonotype has only a few counts. The antigen remains unidentified. The CDR3 runs 14 residues. Germline CDR1 reads MNHEY; CDR2 reads SVGAGI. Trimming took off 0 bases at V and 2 bases at J, with 8 bases between the two ends. The second PCR ran about 6 to 11 cycles with a sample-barcoded 5' primer and J-beta primers. Using its own MiXCR run on the 5' RACE reads, TCRdb lists one record per CDR3 protein. The repertoire consists of about 1.4 million distinct CDR3 sequences, with 59% occurring once and the leading ten covering roughly 7%. The sequenced sample consisted of blood. The chain links TRBV6-5 to TRBJ2-7; D is unclear. This receptor was taken from a man in his late teens or twenties in good health. This chain's CDR3 is CASSYSGRTYEQYF. The CDR3 nucleotides read TGTGCCAGCAGTTACTCAGGCAGGACCTACGAGCAGTACTTC.